One sample yielded the 9 T cell receptor beta chains listed below, sequenced in a study of lymphopenia after photon versus proton radiotherapy. Sequencing used immunoSEQ multiplex PCR; TCRdb keeps in-frame clones, though not all of them. The sample has about 49,000 clones; 80% to 90% are singletons. Sequenced material: peripheral blood, taken from a patient treated with photon-based radiotherapy. These receptors originate from a man aged 45 to 65 with gastric cancer.

This clone was seen only a few times. The chain links TRBV7-9 to TRBJ1-2; D unresolved. Per the germline V gene, CDR1 is SEHNR and CDR2 is FQNEAQ (reference sequence). V was pared by 2 bases and J by 1 base, with 8 bases between. CDR3 length: 14 amino acids. The CDR3 DNA is TGTGCCAGCAGCTTATCGGGGATTAACTATGGCTACACCTTC. Protein sequence: CASSLSGINYGYTF.

There are a few counts of this clone. CDR3 region: CASSLLGGARDREQYF. CDR3 DNA sequence: TGTGCCAGCAGTTTATTAGGTGGGGCCCGAGACCGGGAGCAGTACTTC. The V gene is TRBV28, the J gene TRBJ2-7, with D possibly TRBD1 on 5 matching bases. In germline, CDR1 is MDHEN, CDR2 SYDVKM. With 1 base removed from V and 7 bases from J, the gap between germline ends came to 20 bases. This CDR3 has 16 residues.

The rearrangement links TRBV11-1 to TRBJ2-3; D remains ambiguous. The CDR3 is made up of 12 amino acids. V lost 3 bases and J 3 bases, leaving 4 bases between the germline ends. In germline, CDR1 is SGHAT, CDR2 FQDESV (reference sequence). As DNA, the CDR3 is TGTGCCAGCAGCTTCGGAACAGATACGCAGTATTTT. Translating it yields CASSFGTDTQYF.

The V call is TRBV28, the J call TRBJ1-5; D is uncertain. The germline V and J ends were trimmed by 2 bases and 8 bases, with 7 bases remaining between them. The CDR3 has 12 amino acids. The V gene's germline CDR1 is MDHEN and CDR2 SYDVKM. CDR3 in amino acids: CASSLDVEPQHF. CDR3 nucleotide sequence: TGTGCCAGCAGTTTAGACGTGGAGCCCCAGCATTTT.

The chain employs TRBV19 and TRBJ1-1, with a tentative D call TRBD1 (5 bases). CDR3 size: 14 residues. Trimming left V 5 bases short and J 5 bases short, with 15 bases between. CDR1 and CDR2 (germline): LNHDA, SQIVND (reference sequence). The CDR3 here is CASSSEAGMTEAFF. The DNA of the CDR3 is TGTGCCAGTAGTTCGGAAGCAGGGATGACTGAAGCTTTCTTT. Supplemented by reference TRBV19 and TRBJ1-1, the full variable domain reads DGGITQSPKYLFRKEGQNVTLSCEQNLNHDAMYWYRQDPGQGLRLIYYSQIVNDFQKGDIAEGYSVSREKKESFPLTVTSAQKNPTAFYLCASSSEAGMTEAFFGQGTRLTVV.

This clone has just a few counts. The DNA for the CDR3 is TGCGCCAGCAGCTTGGTAGGGACAGGGCATAACTATGGCTACACCTTC. Protein product: CASSLVGTGHNYGYTF. J is TRBJ1-2 and V is TRBV5-1, with 9 bases lining up with TRBD1. This CDR3 comprises 16 residues. V shed 0 bases, J shed 1 base, and the junction held 4 bases outside the gene matches. The V gene's germline CDR1 is SGHRS and CDR2 YFSETQ.

This clone was picked up one time. The V gene is TRBV29-1, the J gene TRBJ2-1; the match to TRBD1 covers 7 bases. This CDR3 contains 12 residues. The germline V gene has CDR1 SQVTM and CDR2 ANQGSEA. V was clipped by 7 bases and J by 8 bases; unmatched bases: 8. CDR3 coding DNA: TGCAGCGCCAAAACAGGGGCCGATGAGCAGTTCTTC. Translating it yields CSAKTGADEQFF.

The chain links TRBV9 to TRBJ2-1; 8 positions match TRBD2. Germline V gene data show CDR1 as SGDLS and CDR2 as YYNGEE. Trimming at V came to 4 bases and at J to 6 bases, leaving 12 bases not matched to a gene. CDR3 length: 16 residues. The CDR3 region has the DNA TGTGCCAGCAGCCCGACCGGGGGGGGGCTCGTCAATGAGCAGTTCTTC. It encodes CASSPTGGGLVNEQFF.

The CDR3 DNA is TGCGCCAGCAGCCAAGCGGACAGGGGAAACACCATATATTTT. As protein: CASSQADRGNTIYF. This chain uses TRBV4-1 with TRBJ1-3; 7 positions match TRBD1. CDR1 MGHRA and CDR2 YSYEKL come from the germline V gene. The V gene end was trimmed by 1 base and the J gene end by 4 bases; junction bases not matched to a gene: 1. CDR3 size: 14 residues.